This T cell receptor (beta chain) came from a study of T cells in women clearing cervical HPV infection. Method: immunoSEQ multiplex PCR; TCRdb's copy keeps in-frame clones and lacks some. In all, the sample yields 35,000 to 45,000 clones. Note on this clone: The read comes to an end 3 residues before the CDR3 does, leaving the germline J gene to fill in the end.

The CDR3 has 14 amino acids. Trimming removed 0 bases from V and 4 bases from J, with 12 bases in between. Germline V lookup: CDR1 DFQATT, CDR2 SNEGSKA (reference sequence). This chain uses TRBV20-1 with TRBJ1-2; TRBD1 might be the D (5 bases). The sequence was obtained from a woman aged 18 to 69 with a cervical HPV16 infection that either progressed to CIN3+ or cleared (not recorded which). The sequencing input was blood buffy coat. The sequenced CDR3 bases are TGCAGTGCTAGAGAATCAGGGTTTGGCTATGGC. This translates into CSARESGFGYG. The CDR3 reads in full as CSARESGFGYGYTF.